A selection of T cell receptor beta chains follows, all from one sample in a study of blood T cell repertoires in COVID-19. Method: immunoSEQ multiplex PCR; TCRdb's copy keeps in-frame clones and lacks some. Found here are more than 350,000 clones, approximately 90% of them singletons; the top ten hold about 1.5%. Sequenced: PBMCs or T cells enriched from blood (not recorded which). The origin of the receptors is a woman aged 18-29 years who had been exposed to COVID-19. Both conserved end residues are part of each CDR3. A D gene is named only where the DNA matches it firmly. Expanded clones are given a class, and other clones once, few, many or no size at all.

j_gene | abundance | d_gene | v_gene | CDR3nt | CDR3aa
TRBJ2-2 | NA | TRBD1 | TRBV6-5 | TGTGCCAGCAGTTTACCAGGGGGCGCCGGGGAGCTGTTTTTT | CASSLPGGAGELFF
TRBJ2-1 | NA | TRBD2 | TRBV5-1 | TGCGCCAGCAGCTCTGGGACTAGCGGGTACAATGAGCAGTTCTTC | CASSSGTSGYNEQFF
TRBJ2-1 | few | TRBD2 | TRBV7-3 | TGTGCCAGCAGCGCAAGCGGGGGGGCCCTTGGGAATGAGCAGTTCTTC | CASSASGGALGNEQFF
TRBJ2-3 | NA | TRBD2 | TRBV19 | TGTGCCAGTACCTCAGCGGGGGTTAGCACAGATACGCAGTATTTT | CASTSAGVSTDTQYF
TRBJ1-5 | NA | TRBD1 | TRBV27 | TGTGCCAGGTCCACAGGGGGCAATCAGCCCCAGCATTTT | CARSTGGNQPQHF
TRBJ2-2 | NA | TRBD2 | TRBV7-9 | TGTGCCAGCAGCTTCCCGCTAGCGGGAGGAGTAACAACCGGGGAGCTGTTTTTT | CASSFPLAGGVTTGELFF
TRBJ2-1 | once | NA | TRBV2 | TGTGCCAGCAACAGCCCTTACAATGAGCAGTTCTTC | CASNSPYNEQFF
TRBJ2-7 | NA | TRBD1 | TRBV4-1 | TGCGCCAGCAGCCAAGGGGTTTTCGACAGGGGTATCTACGAGCAGTACTTC | CASSQGVFDRGIYEQYF
TRBJ2-7 | NA | NA | TRBV7-2 | TGTGCCAGCAGATTAACCCGGGACTCAACCTACGAGCAGTACTTC | CASRLTRDSTYEQYF
TRBJ2-7 | NA | TRBD1 | TRBV5-5 | TGTGCCAGCAGCTTGGGACAGGGACCTCCCGGAGAGCAGTACTTC | CASSLGQGPPGEQYF
TRBJ1-2 | once | NA | TRBV4-2 | TGTGCCAGCAGCCAAGACGAGGGCGCGGAAAGCTATGGCTACACCTTC | CASSQDEGAESYGYTF
TRBJ1-3 | few | NA | TRBV5-4 | TGTGCCAGCAGCTTGGGGCAGGGTCCCTCTACTGGAAACACCATATATTTT | CASSLGQGPSTGNTIYF
TRBJ1-6 | NA | TRBD1 | TRBV28 | TGTGCCAGCAGTTCGAGACGACAGAGGGACAGGCACAATTCACCCCTCCACTTT | CASSSRRQRDRHNSPLHF
TRBJ2-2 | once | NA | TRBV9 | TGTGCCAGCAGCGTAGAAGTGTCGGCGAACACCGGGGAGCTGTTTTTT | CASSVEVSANTGELFF
TRBJ2-6 | few | NA | TRBV24-1 | TGTGCCACCAGTGACGCGATATCCGGGGCCAACGTCCTGACTTTC | CATSDAISGANVLTF
TRBJ2-2 | NA | NA | TRBV6-6 | TGTGCCACCAATCGGGGTGTACTGGCGGGAAAGACCGGGGAGCTGTTTTTT | CATNRGVLAGKTGELFF
TRBJ1-3 | NA | NA | TRBV4-3 | TGCGCCAGCAGCTTAGACCTTGGGCGTTCGGCTGGAAACACCATATATTTT | CASSLDLGRSAGNTIYF
TRBJ2-7 | NA | TRBD2 | TRBV7-9 | TGTGCCAGCAGCTTAAGCCCCAGCGGGAGATTAGTATTC | CASSLSPSGRLVF
TRBJ2-5 | NA | TRBD2 | TRBV27 | TGTGCCAGCAAAGGGACTAGCGGGAGGAAAGACCCCTGGGGAGAGACCCAGTACTTC | CASKGTSGRKDPWGETQYF
TRBJ1-5 | NA | TRBD1 | TRBV7-8 | TGTGCCAGCAGCTTAGGCTTTGGGACAGGGGGCAACCAAGGCAATCAGCCCCAGCATTTT | CASSLGFGTGGNQGNQPQHF
TRBJ1-5 | NA | TRBD1 | TRBV28 | TGTGCCAGCAGTTCCCGGGACAGGGTCCGGCCCCAGCATTTT | CASSSRDRVRPQHF
TRBJ2-1 | NA | NA | TRBV14 | TGTGCCAGCAGCCAAGTACAGGGTTATGAGCAGTTCTTC | CASSQVQGYEQFF
TRBJ2-1 | NA | TRBD2 | TRBV2 | TGTGCCAGCAGGGCCGGGACTAGCGTCAATGAGCAGTTCTTC | CASRAGTSVNEQFF
TRBJ1-5 | NA | NA | TRBV21-1 | TGTGCCAGCAGCCCGGGACAGGTGAGCAATCAGCCCCAGCATTTT | CASSPGQVSNQPQHF
TRBJ1-2 | NA | TRBD1 | TRBV28 | TGTGCCAGCAGGGGAAAACAGGGGCCACTCCTTTACGGCTACACCTTC | CASRGKQGPLLYGYTF
TRBJ2-3 | once | TRBD2 | TRBV3-1/TRBV3-2 | TGTGCCAGCAGCCAAGGGGCGGGAGGGCCAGATACGCAGTATTTT | CASSQGAGGPDTQYF
TRBJ2-7 | NA | TRBD1 | TRBV4-1 | TGCGCCAGCAGCCAAGGTACCGGGACAGGGGACGGCGAGCAGTACTTC | CASSQGTGTGDGEQYF